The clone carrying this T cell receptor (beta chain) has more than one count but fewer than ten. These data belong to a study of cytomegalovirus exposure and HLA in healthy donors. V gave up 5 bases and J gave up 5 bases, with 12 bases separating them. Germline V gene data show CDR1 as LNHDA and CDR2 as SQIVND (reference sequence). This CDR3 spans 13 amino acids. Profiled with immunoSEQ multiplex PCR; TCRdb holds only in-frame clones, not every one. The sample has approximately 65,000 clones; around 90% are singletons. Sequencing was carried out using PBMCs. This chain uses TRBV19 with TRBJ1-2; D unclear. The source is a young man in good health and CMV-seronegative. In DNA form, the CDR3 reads TGTGCCAGTAGTCTTCGCGGAGGGTATGGCTACACCTTC. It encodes CASSLRGGYGYTF.